This T cell receptor beta chain appears in the sequencing data of a study of OX40 agonist ivuxolimab in advanced cancers. The protocol was immunoSEQ multiplex PCR, while the TCRdb copy is restricted to in-frame clones and leaves out a portion. Seen here are 57,000 or so clones, approximately 93% observed once, and the top ten hold under 20%. The length of the CDR3 is 16 residues. Germline CDR1 SEHNR, CDR2 FQNEAQ (reference sequence). Trimming shortened V by 5 bases and J by 1 base, and 17 bases separated the two germline ends. The chain carries TRBV7-9 and TRBJ1-1, with D possibly matching TRBD1 (6 bases). The sample was CD4+ or CD8+ T cells sorted from blood, taken in a trial of the OX40 agonist ivuxolimab. The sequence derives from an adult with an advanced solid tumor such as melanoma, head and neck, liver or kidney cancer. The CDR3 region is CASSDLVGGWNTEAFF. The CDR3 bases are TGTGCCAGCAGCGACTTGGTAGGGGGGTGGAACACTGAAGCTTTCTTT. The variable domain in full, completed from reference TRBV7-9 and TRBJ1-1, reads DTGVSQNPRHKITKRGQNVTFRCDPISEHNRLYWYRQTLGQGPEFLTYFQNEAQLEKSRLLSDRFSAERPKGSFSTLEIQRTEQGDSAMYLCASSDLVGGWNTEAFFGQGTRLTVV.